This T cell receptor beta chain was sequenced in a study of identical twins. The study, taken as a whole, reports: Insertions were reduced in abundant cord blood beta clonotypes but not in memory repertoires. Beta out-of-frame sequences displayed a weaker excess of sharing between twins.

Each CDR3 protein gets one entry after TCRdb re-called the 5' RACE reads with MiXCR. The sample yields about 690,000 distinct CDR3 sequences, 21% seen once. The CDR3 is made up of 14 amino acids. V trimming: 5 bases; J trimming: 4 bases; junction bases outside the gene matches: 5. This clonotype was counted at least ten times. Its antigen remains unknown. This same sample was also part of a study on T cells expressing NK-cell markers.

This TCR was recovered from a woman aged 18-35 years in good health. The V gene is TRBV12-3 or TRBV12-4, the J gene TRBJ2-3; 8 nucleotides match TRBD2. Material for sequencing was PBMCs. The CDR3 reads CASSVSGGADTQYF. The CDR3 region has the DNA TGTGCCAGCAGTGTTTCGGGGGGGGCAGATACGCAGTATTTT.